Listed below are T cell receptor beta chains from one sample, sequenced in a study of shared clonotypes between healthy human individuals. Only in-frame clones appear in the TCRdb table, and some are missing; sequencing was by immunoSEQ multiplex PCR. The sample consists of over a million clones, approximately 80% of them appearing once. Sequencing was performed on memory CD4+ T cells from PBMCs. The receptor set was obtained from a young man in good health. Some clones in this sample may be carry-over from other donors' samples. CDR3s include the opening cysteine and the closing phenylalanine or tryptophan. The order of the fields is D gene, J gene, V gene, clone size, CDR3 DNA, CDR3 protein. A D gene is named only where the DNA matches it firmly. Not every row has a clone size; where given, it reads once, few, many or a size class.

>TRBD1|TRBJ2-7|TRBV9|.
TGTGCCAGCAGCGTAGACGACAGGGGGCGGGTCGAGCAGTACTTC
CASSVDDRGRVEQYF
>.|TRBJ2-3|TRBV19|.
TGTGCCAGTAGTACGGCTAGGACAGATACGCAGTATTTT
CASSTARTDTQYF
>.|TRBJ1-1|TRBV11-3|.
TGTGCCAGCAGCCTAGGGACGGCGAACACTGAAGCTTTCTTT
CASSLGTANTEAFF
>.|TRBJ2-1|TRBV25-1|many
TGTGCCAGCAGTGAATTAGGTAGTCTGAATGAGCAGTTCTTC
CASSELGSLNEQFF
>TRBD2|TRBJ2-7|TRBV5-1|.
TGCGCCAGCAGCCCGGGTACGGGAGGCTACGAGCAGTACTTC
CASSPGTGGYEQYF
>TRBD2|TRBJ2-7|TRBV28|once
TGTGCCAGCAGTTTTCCCCTTCGACCTCTAGCGGGGGATTCCTACGAGCAGTACTTC
CASSFPLRPLAGDSYEQYF
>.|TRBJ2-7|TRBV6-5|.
TGTGCCAGCAGCCCGGGTCGAGTCGATTCCTACGAGCAGTACTTC
CASSPGRVDSYEQYF
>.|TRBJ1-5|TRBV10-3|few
TGTGCCATCAGTGAGTCGGGGGATTCGCAGCCCCAGCATTTT
CAISESGDSQPQHF
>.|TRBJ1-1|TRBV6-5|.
TGTGCCAGCAGTTACACCGGGGGCGGAACTGAAGCTTTCTTT
CASSYTGGGTEAFF
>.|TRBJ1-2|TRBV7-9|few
TGTGCCAGCAGCTCCTCTCGAAGCTATGGCTACACCTTC
CASSSSRSYGYTF
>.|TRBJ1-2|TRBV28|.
TGTGCCAGCAGTTTATCCGGGGGGCGATCAGGTGGCTACACCTTC
CASSLSGGRSGGYTF
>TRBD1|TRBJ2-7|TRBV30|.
TGTGCCTGGAGTGACGAGGGACAGGGTGACGAGCAGTACTTC
CAWSDEGQGDEQYF
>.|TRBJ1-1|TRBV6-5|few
TGTGCCAGTAGCCGGGACACTGAAGCTTTCTTT
CASSRDTEAFF
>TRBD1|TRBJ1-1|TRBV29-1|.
TGCAGCGTCCTACAGGGGGCCTCACTCCCAAACACTGAAGCTTTCTTT
CSVLQGASLPNTEAFF
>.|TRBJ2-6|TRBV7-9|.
TGTGCCAGCAGCTTAGGGACTGGGGCCAACGTCCTGACTTTC
CASSLGTGANVLTF
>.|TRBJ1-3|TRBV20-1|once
TGCAGTGCTACAAATGGAAACACCATATATTTT
CSATNGNTIYF
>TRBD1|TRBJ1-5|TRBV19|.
TGTGCCAGTAGTTGGCAGGGGGTTCAGCCCCAGCATTTT
CASSWQGVQPQHF
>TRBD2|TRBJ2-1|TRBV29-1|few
TGCAGCGTTGTGGGCGGGAGGGGTGGCAATGAGCAGTTCTTC
CSVVGGRGGNEQFF
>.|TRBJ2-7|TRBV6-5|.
TGTGCCAGCAGTTACTCGATAAGGGGCTCCTACGAGCAGTACTTC
CASSYSIRGSYEQYF
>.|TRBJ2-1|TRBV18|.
TGTGCCAGCTCAGAGACGCAGGGACCCTACAATGAGCAGTTCTTC
CASSETQGPYNEQFF
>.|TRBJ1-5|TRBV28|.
TGTGCCAGCAGTTCGGACAGTTATCAGCCCCAGCATTTT
CASSSDSYQPQHF
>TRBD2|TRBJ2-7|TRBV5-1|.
TGCGCCAGCAGCTTTCTAGCGGGTGATACCTACGAGCAGTACTTC
CASSFLAGDTYEQYF
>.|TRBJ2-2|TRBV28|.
TGTGCCAGCAGTAATTTCGGGACGGTTGTTAACACCGGGGAGCTGTTTTTT
CASSNFGTVVNTGELFF